This passage covers 29 T cell receptor beta chains from one sample sequenced in a study of control samples from healthy donors and cancer patients (dated by TCRdb to 2019 to 2021). The library was built by means of the immunoSEQ multiplex PCR assay. TCRdb's version of the immuneACCESS table is confined to in-frame rearrangements and falls short of the full clone set. An unresolved V gene accounts for under half of the shortfall where checked; the remainder is of unknown origin. Counted in this sample were about 72,000 clones; around 92% of them appeared once. Nearly 6% of the sample is held by the ten biggest clonotypes. Sequencing was done on a sample of blood. These receptor sequences come from an older woman in good health.

The gene calls are TRBV5-4 and TRBJ2-1; D is uncertain. The CDR3 spans 14 residues. Germline CDR1 SGHNT, CDR2 YYREEE (reference sequence). Trimming shortened V by 0 bases and J by 6 bases, and 10 bases separated the two germline ends. CDR3 loop: CASSLDTILNEQFF. The DNA of the CDR3 is TGTGCCAGCAGCTTGGACACCATACTCAATGAGCAGTTCTTC.

This sequence joins TRBV19 and TRBJ2-2; 8 bases line up with TRBD1. The junction had 8 bases not matched to a gene; V was cut back by 7 bases and J by 4 bases. The CDR3 length is 15 residues. CDR1 and CDR2 from the germline V gene are LNHDA and SQIVND (reference sequence). CDR3 amino acids: CASTLGQGGTGELFF. CDR3 in DNA: TGTGCCAGTACCCTAGGACAGGGCGGCACCGGGGAGCTGTTTTTT.

As concerns this clone: Distinct nucleotide sequences in the sample also encode this CDR3. CDR3 nucleotides: TGTGCCAGCAGTTATCTAGAGACCCAGTACTTC. Protein: CASSYLETQYF. The chain employs TRBV6-2 or TRBV6-3 and TRBJ2-5; D remains unclear. This CDR3 has 11 amino acids. The V gene lost 3 bases and the J gene lost 4 bases, with 3 bases spanning the gap. Germline CDR1 reads MNHEY; CDR2 reads SVGEGT.

The rearrangement joins TRBV15 to TRBJ1-1, with no clear D. Germline CDR1 and CDR2: LNHNV and YYDKDF (reference sequence). This CDR3 contains 12 residues. The ends were cut back, 0 bases at V and 10 bases at J, with 9 bases in the middle. CDR3 protein: CATSRDSGGAFF. The CDR3 bases are TGTGCCACCAGCAGAGATAGCGGTGGAGCTTTCTTT.

The chain carries TRBV7-8 and TRBJ1-5, with D hard to call. V lost 2 bases and J 0 bases, leaving 11 bases between the germline ends. The CDR3 extends over 16 amino acids. Germline CDR1 reads SGHVS; CDR2 reads FQNEAQ. CDR3: CASSLRAGSSNQPQHF. The CDR3 DNA reads as TGTGCCAGCAGCTTAAGGGCTGGGTCTAGCAATCAGCCCCAGCATTTT.

The chain links TRBV18 to TRBJ2-7; D might be TRBD1 (6 bases). This CDR3 contains 15 residues. V lost 3 bases and J lost 1, with 13 bases in between. Per the germline V gene, CDR1 is KGHSH and CDR2 is LQKENI. The CDR3 sequence is CASSPAGDPSYEQYF. The CDR3 coding sequence is TGTGCCAGCTCACCGGCAGGGGACCCATCCTACGAGCAGTACTTC.

V usage is TRBV29-1 and J usage is TRBJ2-7; a possible D gene is TRBD1 (6 bases). Germline lookup yields CDR1 SQVTM and CDR2 ANQGSEA. Trimming pared 7 bases from V and 0 bases from J, leaving 16 bases between. The CDR3 consists of 14 residues. CDR3 sequence reads: CSAATLTGSYEQYF. The CDR3 DNA sequence: TGCAGCGCCGCAACCCTGACAGGCTCCTACGAGCAGTACTTC.

This clone has only a few counts. The DNA for the CDR3 is TGTGCCAGCAGCTTAGGACTTCTCAATGAGCAGTTCTTC. It specifies CASSLGLLNEQFF. The J gene is TRBJ2-1, the V gene TRBV11-2; D unclear. The CDR3 spans 13 residues. V lost 1 base and J 6 bases, leaving 7 bases between the germline ends. In germline, CDR1 is SGHAT, CDR2 FQNNGV. Variable domain in full (rest from reference TRBV11-2 and TRBJ2-1): EAGVAQSPRYKIIEKRQSVAFWCNPISGHATLYWYQQILGQGPKLLIQFQNNGVVDDSQLPKDRFSAERLKGVDSTLKIQPAKLEDSAVYLCASSLGLLNEQFFGPGTRLTVL.

The chain couples TRBV7-2 to TRBJ1-1; D gene uncertain. Germline CDR1 reads SGHTA; CDR2 reads FQGNSA. The ends were cut back, 3 bases at V and 1 base at J, with 9 bases in the middle. The CDR3 runs 14 residues. CDR3 DNA sequence: TGTGCCAGCAGCTTGCAATTTGGGAACACTGAAGCTTTCTTT. Translating it yields CASSLQFGNTEAFF.

The chain combines TRBV5-1 with TRBJ2-1; 7 bases match TRBD2. This CDR3 contains 16 residues. Germline CDR1 reads SGHRS; CDR2 reads YFSETQ. The junction had 11 bases not matched to a gene; V was cut back by 1 base and J by 7 bases. This CDR3 is CASSLFSGRGENEQFF. CDR3 coding DNA: TGCGCCAGCAGCTTGTTTTCGGGACGGGGGGAAAATGAGCAGTTCTTC.

The rearrangement links TRBV20-1 to TRBJ2-3; unclear D gene. In germline, CDR1 is DFQATT, CDR2 SNEGSKA (reference sequence). The CDR3 sequence is 10 residues long. The V end was cut by 5 bases, the J end by 6 bases, with 6 bases between. Here the CDR3 reads CSADSDTQYF. The CDR3 region has the DNA TGCAGTGCTGACTCGGATACGCAGTATTTT.

The chain links TRBV28 to TRBJ1-5, with 7 bases lining up with TRBD1. Germline loops: CDR1 MDHEN, CDR2 SYDVKM. The CDR3 is 14 amino acids. V was clipped by 5 bases and J by 7 bases; unmatched bases: 8. CDR3 loop: CASSPPTGEQPQHF. The CDR3, as DNA: TGTGCCAGCAGTCCACCTACAGGGGAACAGCCCCAGCATTTT.

This chain links TRBV5-6 with TRBJ1-1; no clear D gene. Trimming shortened V by 3 bases and J by 6 bases, and 6 bases separated the two germline ends. The CDR3 extends over 11 amino acids. Germline V gives CDR1 SGHDT, CDR2 YYEEEE. The CDR3 loop is CASSYHSEAFF. The CDR3 DNA is TGTGCCAGCAGCTACCACTCTGAAGCTTTCTTT.

As DNA, the CDR3 is TGCAGCGTTGAAGAGCAGGGGGGGACTGGCTACACCTTC. Amino acid sequence: CSVEEQGGTGYTF. The chain links TRBV29-1 to TRBJ1-2; 7 nucleotides match TRBD1. Germline V gene sequence: CDR1 SQVTM, CDR2 ANQGSEA. The CDR3 has 13 amino acids. Unmatched junction bases numbered 5, after V lost 0 bases and J lost 7 bases.

The rearrangement joins TRBV6-1 to TRBJ1-1; a weak D match, TRBD1 (5 bases). This CDR3 is built from 12 residues. V lost 11 bases and J lost 1, with 11 bases in between. Germline CDR1 reads MNHNS; CDR2 reads SASEGT. CDR3 protein: CAGGRKNTEAFF. The CDR3 DNA is TGTGCCGGGGGTCGAAAGAACACTGAAGCTTTCTTT.

This chain connects TRBV10-3 to TRBJ1-4; TRBD1 matches 8 bases. Germline CDR1 is ENHRY and CDR2 is SYGVKD. This CDR3 region has 15 residues. Trimming removed 8 bases from V and 4 bases from J; junction bases left unmatched: 9. CDR3 loop: CAISAGGPDNEKLFF. DNA for the CDR3: TGTGCCATCTCCGCAGGGGGCCCTGATAATGAAAAACTGTTTTTT.

V and J are TRBV7-2 and TRBJ2-2; D uncertain. The germline V gene has CDR1 SGHTA and CDR2 FQGNSA. The V end was cut by 1 base, the J end by 0 bases, with 3 bases between. This CDR3 region has 14 residues. The CDR3 loop reads CASSLGANTGELFF. The CDR3 nucleotides read TGTGCCAGCAGCTTAGGCGCGAACACCGGGGAGCTGTTTTTT.

The chain carries TRBV28 and TRBJ2-2, with a tentative D call TRBD2 (6 bases). V gave up 0 bases and J gave up 1 base, with 6 bases separating them. This CDR3 is built from 15 residues. The germline V gene has CDR1 MDHEN and CDR2 SYDVKM. The CDR3 bases are TGTGCCAGCAGTTTATGGGGGGGGAACACCGGGGAGCTGTTTTTT. Its translation is CASSLWGGNTGELFF.

The chain recombines TRBV5-4 with TRBJ1-1; D is uncertain. The CDR3 consists of 11 residues. Trimming stripped 5 bases from V and 0 bases from J, with 2 bases between. CDR1 is SGHNT and CDR2 is YYREEE in the germline V gene (reference sequence). The CDR3 is CASRMNTEAFF. The CDR3 bases are TGTGCCAGCAGGATGAACACTGAAGCTTTCTTT.

This chain links TRBV19 with TRBJ1-1; D is undetermined. This CDR3 has 14 amino acids. Looked up from germline, CDR1 is LNHDA and CDR2 is SQIVND (reference sequence). The V end was cut by 2 bases, the J end by 11 bases, with 18 bases between. The CDR3 spells CASSISPTLSPAFF. CDR3 sequence (DNA): TGTGCCAGTAGTATAAGTCCGACACTCTCCCCGGCTTTCTTT. Variable domain in full (rest from reference TRBV19 and TRBJ1-1): DGGITQSPKYLFRKEGQNVTLSCEQNLNHDAMYWYRQDPGQGLRLIYYSQIVNDFQKGDIAEGYSVSREKKESFPLTVTSAQKNPTAFYLCASSISPTLSPAFFGQGTRLTVV.

CDR3 protein: CASSDGAGNTIYF. Written as DNA, the CDR3 is TGTGCCAGCAGCGACGGGGCTGGAAACACCATATATTTT. The J gene is TRBJ1-3, the V gene TRBV11-3, with no clear D. The germline gives CDR1 SGHNT, CDR2 YENEEA. Between the trimmed V and J ends, which lost 5 bases and 2 bases, there was a span of 7 bases. This CDR3 has 13 amino acids.

This clone was recorded only once. The genes are TRBV10-3 and TRBJ2-1, with D maybe TRBD2 (5 bases). The germline V gene has CDR1 ENHRY and CDR2 SYGVKD. This CDR3 is 14 amino acids long. The V gene lost 5 bases and the J gene lost 8 bases, with 16 bases spanning the gap. The CDR3 coding sequence is TGTGCCATCAGTCCCGGCCGGGATTTCGATGAGCAGTTCTTC. Amino acids: CAISPGRDFDEQFF.

The gene calls are TRBV25-1 and TRBJ1-1; D ambiguous. CDR1 is MGHDK and CDR2 is SYGVNS in the germline V gene. V dropped 1 base and J dropped 5 bases, with 17 bases sitting between them. The CDR3 runs 16 residues. The CDR3 sequence: CASSESELGMVTEAFF. In nucleotides, the CDR3 is TGTGCCAGCAGTGAATCCGAGTTAGGGATGGTGACTGAAGCTTTCTTT. The full variable domain, with the rest looked up from reference TRBV25-1 and TRBJ1-1, is EADIYQTPRYLVIGTGKKITLECSQTMGHDKMYWYQQDPGMELHLIHYSYGVNSTEKGDLSSESTVSRIRTEHFPLTLESARPSHTSQYLCASSESELGMVTEAFFGQGTRLTVV.

The V and J genes are TRBV6-4 and TRBJ2-7; D not certain. Germline V gene data show CDR1 as MRHNA and CDR2 as SNTAGT. The germline V and J ends were trimmed by 6 bases and 5 bases, with 20 bases remaining between them. CDR3 size: 15 residues. The CDR3: CASRETPDHRDEQYF. The CDR3 DNA reads as TGTGCCAGCAGAGAGACTCCTGACCACCGGGACGAGCAGTACTTC.

This chain uses TRBV19 with TRBJ1-1; 7 bases line up with TRBD1. Germline trimming cut 5 bases from V and 6 bases from J; bases unmatched to any gene: 6. This CDR3 is built from 13 residues. The germline V gene has CDR1 LNHDA and CDR2 SQIVND (reference sequence). CDR3 protein: CASSSRGMPEAFF. CDR3 in DNA: TGTGCCAGTAGTTCCAGGGGGATGCCTGAAGCTTTCTTT.

The chain recombines TRBV21-1 with TRBJ1-2; the table's D call, TRBD1, was not checked against the DNA. TRBV21-1 is a pseudogene. The length of the CDR3 is 14 residues. This chain's CDR3 is CASILKGGSGGYTF. DNA for the CDR3: TGTGCCAGCATCCTCAAAGGGGGAAGTGGGGGCTACACCTTC.

The rearrangement links TRBV4-1 to TRBJ1-4; D gene uncertain. V was clipped by 2 bases and J by 2 bases, with 9 bases between them. The CDR3 has 15 residues. From germline, CDR1 is MGHRA and CDR2 YSYEKL. CDR3 bases: TGCGCCAGCAGCCAAAACCGGGCCACTAATGAAAAACTGTTTTTT. Its protein product is CASSQNRATNEKLFF.

The rearrangement uses TRBV29-1 and TRBJ2-3, with D possibly TRBD1 on 6 matching bases. From germline, CDR1 is SQVTM and CDR2 ANQGSEA. V lost 6 bases, J lost 0 bases, and 10 bases lay in between. The CDR3 sequence is 13 residues long. The chain's CDR3 is CSVRTVSTDTQYF. CDR3 bases: TGCAGCGTCAGGACAGTCAGCACAGATACGCAGTATTTT.

The V call is TRBV3-1 (or the pseudogene TRBV3-2), the J call TRBJ2-7, with a tentative D call TRBD1 (5 bases). Trimming pared 0 bases from V and 10 bases from J, leaving 10 bases between. The germline gives CDR1 LGHDT, CDR2 YNNKEL (reference sequence). This CDR3 is built from 12 residues. The CDR3 DNA reads as TGTGCCAGCAGCCAAGAAAGGGGATCACAGTACTTC. Translating gives CASSQERGSQYF.